Presented here are 21 T cell receptor beta chains from one specimen sequenced in a study of beta chain features in type 1 diabetes (dated by TCRdb to about 2018). The library was made by the immunoSEQ multiplex PCR assay. The High Capacity cDNA Reverse Transcription Kit was used to reverse transcribe all of the isolated RNA, meaning that expressed TCRB transcripts were what got sequenced. The clones in this table, taken by TCRdb from immuneACCESS, are in-frame only. Not every clone is retained; where verified, under half of the shortfall comes from an unresolved V gene, and the cause of the rest is unknown. The sample data list about 900,000 clones, and around a sixth of these were observed just once. 0.02% to 0.025% of the sample comes from the top ten. Sequencing was done on a sample of naive CD4+ T cells from blood. The sample's cell subset or site label, in plain terms: true naive CD4+ T cells. These receptors all come from a woman aged 18-30 years in good health.

This clone was seen a handful of times. The chain employs TRBV7-3 and TRBJ1-2; D is ambiguous. Germline CDR1 reads SGHTA; CDR2 reads FQGTGA. The CDR3 spans 13 residues. The V gene lost 4 bases and the J gene lost 8 bases, with 14 bases spanning the gap. The CDR3 sequence is CASSSLPGLGYTF. CDR3 DNA: TGTGCCAGCAGCTCCTTACCGGGGTTGGGCTACACCTTC.

The CDR3 loop is CASSTTGAGSNEQYF. The CDR3 DNA reads TGTGCCAGTAGTACCACAGGGGCGGGGAGCAACGAGCAGTACTTC. The genes are TRBV19 and TRBJ2-7; D is possibly TRBD1 (7 bases). Germline V CDR1 and CDR2: LNHDA, SQIVND (reference sequence). This CDR3 is 15 amino acids long. V dropped 4 bases and J dropped 5 bases, with 18 bases sitting between them. The whole variable domain, filled in from reference TRBV19 and TRBJ2-7, reads DGGITQSPKYLFRKEGQNVTLSCEQNLNHDAMYWYRQDPGQGLRLIYYSQIVNDFQKGDIAEGYSVSREKKESFPLTVTSAQKNPTAFYLCASSTTGAGSNEQYFGPGTRLTVT.

This clone showed up just a few times. The CDR3 region is CASSQQELAGEQFF. The CDR3 DNA follows: TGTGCCAGCAGCCAACAGGAGCTAGCCGGTGAGCAGTTCTTC. The chain links TRBV4-2 to TRBJ2-1; D may be TRBD2 (5 bases). With 2 bases removed from V and 9 bases from J, the gap between germline ends came to 14 bases. CDR1 LGHNA and CDR2 YNFKEQ come from the germline V gene. This CDR3 has 14 residues.

About this clone itself: Other DNA sequences in the same sample also yield this CDR3. DNA for the CDR3: TGTGCCAGCAGTTTGACAGGCTCCTACGAGCAGTACTTC. The encoded protein is CASSLTGSYEQYF. This sequence joins TRBV28 and TRBJ2-7; D may be TRBD1 (6 bases). This CDR3 is built from 13 residues. V was cut by 3 bases and J by 0 bases, with 6 bases left in between. Germline V lookup: CDR1 MDHEN, CDR2 SYDVKM.

The chain recombines TRBV6-6 with TRBJ2-7; 9 bases are shared with TRBD1. V lost 8 bases to trimming and J lost 1 base; unmatched junction nucleotides: 6. The germline gives CDR1 MNHNY, CDR2 SVGAGI (reference sequence). The CDR3 spans 14 residues. The CDR3 protein is CASGRDRVSYEQYF. The CDR3 coding sequence is TGTGCCAGCGGCCGGGACAGGGTTTCCTACGAGCAGTACTTC.

This clone was recorded a few times. The sample holds other DNA sequences that translate to the same CDR3. The genes are TRBV19 and TRBJ2-2; maybe TRBD2 (5 bases). V was shortened by 9 bases and J by 3 bases, with 17 bases between the two germline ends. Germline assignment: CDR1 LNHDA and CDR2 SQIVND (reference sequence). This CDR3 region has 15 residues. The CDR3 here is CASSPGGRDTGELFF. The CDR3 region has the DNA TGTGCCAGCTCCCCGGGTGGGCGGGACACCGGGGAGCTGTTTTTT.

The chain links TRBV6-4 to TRBJ2-1; 7 bases line up with TRBD2. CDR1 and CDR2 (germline): MRHNA, SNTAGT. V gave up 6 bases and J gave up 0 bases; unmatched junction bases: 5. The CDR3 is 15 residues long. CDR3 protein: CASSETSASYNEQFF. CDR3 sequence (DNA): TGTGCCAGCAGCGAAACTAGCGCCTCCTACAATGAGCAGTTCTTC.

The chain recombines TRBV7-8 with TRBJ2-3; possible D gene TRBD2, 6 bases. This CDR3 region has 15 residues. Germline V lookup: CDR1 SGHVS, CDR2 FQNEAQ. V gave up 5 bases and J gave up 1 base, with 13 bases separating them. The CDR3 reads CASSISGLRTDTQYF. The CDR3 DNA is TGTGCCAGCAGCATCTCGGGACTTCGCACAGATACGCAGTATTTT.

V usage is TRBV29-1 and J usage is TRBJ2-5, with 9 nucleotides matching TRBD1. The J call may be in error: the DNA end matches TRBJ2-7 better. CDR1 is SQVTM, CDR2 ANQGSEA, per germline. This CDR3 contains 13 residues. CDR3 amino acids: CSVGGQGGYEQYF. The CDR3 coding sequence is TGCAGCGTCGGGGGACAGGGTGGGTACGAGCAGTACTTC.

This clone came up a few times. The chain carries TRBV7-3 and TRBJ2-3, with D possibly being TRBD2 (6 bases). The CDR3 is made up of 16 amino acids. Germline V gene lookup returns CDR1 SGHTA and CDR2 FQGTGA. Trimming took off 0 bases at V and 2 bases at J, with 12 bases between the two ends. The CDR3 is CASSLTGPSVTDTQYF. The CDR3 nucleotides read TGTGCCAGCAGCTTAACCGGGCCTAGCGTCACAGATACGCAGTATTTT.

This chain links TRBV18 with TRBJ2-5; D perhaps matches TRBD1 (5 bases). CDR1 and CDR2 from the germline V gene are KGHSH and LQKENI. V lost 1 base and J 5 bases, leaving 11 bases between the germline ends. This CDR3 has 14 amino acids. As DNA, the CDR3 is TGTGCCAGCTCACCACAAAGGGGTTATGAGACCCAGTACTTC. It codes for CASSPQRGYETQYF.

This chain connects TRBV5-4 to TRBJ1-2, with 7 bases aligning to TRBD1. With 2 bases clipped from V and 3 bases from J, the junction kept 7 bases outside the gene matches. The germline V gene encodes CDR1 SGHNT and CDR2 YYREEE (reference sequence). This CDR3 has 15 amino acids. The CDR3: CASSFDSGGYYGYTF. In DNA form, the CDR3 reads TGTGCCAGCAGCTTCGACTCAGGGGGGTACTATGGCTACACCTTC.

The chain recombines TRBV18 with TRBJ2-2; D may be TRBD1 (5 bases). Deletions cut 8 bases from V and 5 bases from J, with 9 bases between. Per the germline V gene, CDR1 is KGHSH and CDR2 is LQKENI. This CDR3 comprises 12 residues. Here the CDR3 reads CASTRVTGELFF. CDR3 DNA sequence: TGTGCCAGCACCAGGGTTACCGGGGAGCTGTTTTTT.

This clone has more than one count but fewer than ten. The chain combines TRBV5-1 with TRBJ2-5, with TRBD1 matching over 8 bases. The V gene's germline CDR1 is SGHRS and CDR2 YFSETQ. This CDR3 spans 14 amino acids. The J segment lost 0 bases and the V segment lost 5 bases, leaving 3 bases of the junction unmatched. The CDR3 reads CASRGTGNQETQYF. CDR3 nucleotide sequence: TGCGCCAGCAGGGGGACAGGCAACCAAGAGACCCAGTACTTC.

A few counts support this clone. The sample has other DNA sequences that encode this CDR3 too. The rearrangement links TRBV5-1 to TRBJ1-1; D is ambiguous. Germline V CDR1 and CDR2: SGHRS, YFSETQ. CDR3 length equals 13 residues. V was shortened by 2 bases and J by 3 bases, with 8 bases between the two germline ends. In DNA, the CDR3 is TGCGCCAGCAGCTTCAGCGGGGACACTGAAGCTTTCTTT. This translates into CASSFSGDTEAFF.

The sample holds a few counts of this clone. The rearrangement uses TRBV18 and TRBJ1-1; D might be TRBD1 (6 bases). Germline values: CDR1 KGHSH, CDR2 LQKENI. Trimming shortened V by 6 bases and J by 8 bases, and 16 bases separated the two germline ends. The CDR3 runs to 13 residues. CDR3 sequence reads: CASSSSPGVEAFF. For the CDR3, the DNA is TGTGCCAGCTCTTCTTCGCCAGGGGTGGAAGCTTTCTTT.

The gene calls are TRBV19 and TRBJ2-7, with D possibly being TRBD2 (6 bases). Germline V CDR1 and CDR2: LNHDA, SQIVND (reference sequence). The CDR3 loop spans 14 amino acids. V lost 3 bases and J lost 6, with 15 bases in between. CDR3 amino acids: CASSIGTPSGEQYF. The DNA for the CDR3 is TGTGCCAGTAGTATTGGGACTCCCTCTGGCGAGCAGTACTTC.

This clone was observed a few times. The rearrangement uses TRBV27 and TRBJ2-7; D ambiguous. CDR3 length: 13 residues. Trimming removed 8 bases at V and 4 bases at J, with 15 bases between. In germline, CDR1 is MNHEY, CDR2 SMNVEV (reference sequence). The CDR3 DNA follows: TGTGCCAGCGCTTCCTCTAGTTTTTACGAGCAGTACTTC. Translation: CASASSSFYEQYF.

The chain combines TRBV5-1 with TRBJ2-3; 7 bases are shared with TRBD2. CDR3 size: 16 residues. Germline-derived CDR1 and CDR2 are SGHRS and YFSETQ. V lost 2 bases, J lost 4 bases, and 10 bases stayed unmatched. CDR3 in amino acids: CASSFPTAGEADTQYF. CDR3 nucleotide sequence: TGCGCCAGCAGCTTTCCCACGGCGGGAGAAGCAGATACGCAGTATTTT.

A few counts support this clone. The CDR3 nucleotides read TGTGCCAGCACCTTCGAACGCGGAGCTTTCTTT. This encodes CASTFERGAFF. This chain links TRBV28 with TRBJ1-1; D gene unclear. The V gene's germline CDR1 is MDHEN and CDR2 SYDVKM. This CDR3 is 11 amino acids long. The V and J ends lost 7 bases and 10 bases respectively, with 13 bases between them.

This clone was seen more than once but under ten times. The CDR3 sequence: CASSPRRGRARFTDTQYF. The CDR3 DNA sequence: TGTGCCAGCAGCCCCCGGCGCGGGAGAGCCCGTTTCACAGATACGCAGTATTTT. The chain carries TRBV7-2 and TRBJ2-3; 7 bases line up with TRBD2. The CDR3 loop spans 18 amino acids. CDR1 and CDR2 from the germline V gene are SGHTA and FQGNSA. Losses at the gene ends were 5 bases for V and 2 bases for J; bases not matched to a gene: 16.